This T cell receptor (beta chain) derives from a study of CD8+CD57+ T cells in acquired aplastic anemia. The CDR3 extends over 17 amino acids. CDR1 is LNHDA and CDR2 is SQIVND in the germline V gene (reference sequence). The V end lost 6 bases, the J end lost 2 bases, and 21 bases lay between the germline ends. TCR beta VDJ and CDR3 profiling used genomic DNA as template. TCRdb redid the calling of the reads with MiXCR, one entry per CDR3 protein. The data hold fewer than 200,000 distinct CDR3 sequences, with more than 45% observed a single time. Before being chosen for sequencing, patients had shown CD8+CD57+ cell expansion by flow cytometry. Everyone among the patients had severe acquired aplastic anemia.

The sequencing input was sorted CD4+, CD8+, or CD8+CD57+ T cells (not recorded which) from PBMCs. The chain carries TRBV19 and TRBJ2-3; no firm D call. This TCR came from a human donor with aplastic anemia. The CDR3 DNA reads TGTGCCAGTAGCGCCCGGACGTACGGCCTATCCACAGATACGCAGTATTTT. This codes for CASSARTYGLSTDTQYF.